Listed below are T cell receptor beta chains from one sample, sequenced in a study of shared clonotypes between healthy human individuals. The table came from immunoSEQ multiplex PCR; TCRdb's copy has only in-frame clones and leaves some out. This table holds some 650,000 clones, about 96% found once. Source material: naive CD4+ T cells sorted from blood. These receptors all stem from a woman in her twenties or thirties in good health. Each CDR3 is given with its conserved first and last residue. Each record gives: clone size, V gene, D gene, J gene, CDR3 protein, CDR3 DNA. A D gene is named only where the DNA matches it firmly. Part of the rows lack a size; the others show once, few, many or a class for expanded clones.

-,TRBV5-1,-,TRBJ2-6,CASTLAWSGANVLTF,TGCGCCAGCACCCTAGCGTGGTCTGGGGCCAACGTCCTGACTTTC
-,TRBV15,TRBD2,TRBJ2-1,CATSSSGRGYNEQFF,TGTGCCACCAGTAGTAGCGGGAGGGGCTACAATGAGCAGTTCTTC
-,TRBV28,TRBD1,TRBJ1-4,CASREEGAGEKLFF,TGTGCCAGCAGAGAAGAGGGGGCTGGTGAAAAACTGTTTTTT
-,TRBV28,TRBD1,TRBJ1-5,CASRRIQGAPGQPQHF,TGTGCCAGCAGGAGGATACAGGGGGCGCCTGGACAGCCCCAGCATTTT
-,TRBV9,-,TRBJ2-7,CASSPRGGLYEQYF,TGTGCCAGCAGCCCGCGTGGTGGGCTCTACGAGCAGTACTTC
-,TRBV13,TRBD2,TRBJ2-1,CASSSTSGSGYNEQFF,TGTGCCAGCAGCTCCACAAGCGGGAGTGGGTACAATGAGCAGTTCTTC
-,TRBV29-1,TRBD1,TRBJ2-5,CSVAKGTAQETQYF,TGCAGCGTCGCCAAGGGGACAGCTCAAGAGACCCAGTACTTC
-,TRBV15,-,TRBJ2-1,CATSRDKTYNEQFF,TGTGCCACCAGCAGAGATAAAACCTACAATGAGCAGTTCTTC
-,TRBV11-2,-,TRBJ2-1,CASSPLERKTYNEQFF,TGTGCCAGCAGCCCCCTCGAGCGGAAGACCTACAATGAGCAGTTCTTC
-,TRBV2,TRBD1,TRBJ1-5,CASSGQGTHQPQHF,TGTGCCAGCAGTGGACAGGGAACGCATCAGCCCCAGCATTTT
-,TRBV7-9,-,TRBJ2-7,CASSLAGSRGEQYF,TGTGCCAGCAGCTTAGCCGGGAGCCGAGGAGAGCAGTACTTC
-,TRBV18,TRBD1,TRBJ2-2,CASSPKQGASAGELFF,TGTGCCAGCTCTCCCAAACAGGGGGCGTCTGCCGGGGAGCTGTTTTTT
-,TRBV28,TRBD1,TRBJ2-7,CASSLPGQGTYEQYF,TGTGCCAGCAGTTTACCAGGACAGGGAACCTACGAGCAGTACTTC
-,TRBV11-2,TRBD2,TRBJ2-7,CASDGTSGSPSYEQYF,TGTGCCAGTGACGGGACTAGCGGGAGCCCCTCCTACGAGCAGTACTTC
-,TRBV18,-,TRBJ2-2,CASSLPPGHLSGELFF,TGTGCCAGCTCACTACCTCCGGGACACCTTTCCGGGGAGCTGTTTTTT
-,TRBV10-3,TRBD2,TRBJ2-1,CATRGLAGANEQFF,TGTGCCACCCGGGGGCTAGCGGGAGCCAATGAGCAGTTCTTC
-,TRBV7-6,-,TRBJ2-1,CASSLEGRQGYNEQFF,TGTGCCAGCAGCTTAGAAGGTCGGCAGGGGTACAATGAGCAGTTCTTC
few,TRBV19,-,TRBJ1-5,CASRQLNQPQHF,TGTGCCAGTAGGCAGCTCAATCAGCCCCAGCATTTT
-,TRBV9,TRBD2,TRBJ2-5,CASSVVGLAQETQYF,TGTGCCAGCAGCGTAGTGGGACTAGCGCAAGAGACCCAGTACTTC
once,TRBV29-1,-,TRBJ2-3,CSVDSMGRTDTQYF,TGCAGCGTTGACTCCATGGGCAGAACAGATACGCAGTATTTT
-,TRBV11-2,TRBD1,TRBJ1-2,CASSSGQVYGYTF,TGTGCCAGCAGCTCGGGACAGGTCTATGGCTACACCTTC
-,TRBV5-1,-,TRBJ2-4,CASSNVGLAKNIQYF,TGCGCCAGCAGCAACGTAGGGCTAGCCAAAAACATTCAGTACTTC
-,TRBV6-1,TRBD2,TRBJ2-2,CASSESGKLAGGRTGELFF,TGTGCCAGCAGTGAATCGGGAAAGCTAGCGGGAGGGCGGACCGGGGAGCTGTTTTTT
-,TRBV18,-,TRBJ2-3,CASSKGLEDTQYF,TGTGCCAGCTCAAAAGGTCTCGAAGATACGCAGTATTTT
-,TRBV19,TRBD1,TRBJ1-4,CATVPGQGGKLFF,TGTGCCACTGTCCCGGGACAGGGGGGAAAACTGTTTTTT
-,TRBV28,-,TRBJ1-2,CASSSLRSRGYTF,TGTGCCAGCAGTTCGCTCCGTTCGCGGGGCTACACCTTC